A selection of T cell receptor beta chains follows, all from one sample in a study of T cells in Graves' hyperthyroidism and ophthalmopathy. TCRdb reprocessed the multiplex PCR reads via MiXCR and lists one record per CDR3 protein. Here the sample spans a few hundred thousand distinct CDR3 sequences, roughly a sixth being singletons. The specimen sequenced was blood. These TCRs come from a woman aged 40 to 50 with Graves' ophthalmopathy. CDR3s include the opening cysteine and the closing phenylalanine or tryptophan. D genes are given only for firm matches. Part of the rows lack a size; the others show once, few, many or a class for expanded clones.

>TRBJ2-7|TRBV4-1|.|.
TGCGCCAGCAGCCCGGACTACGCTCGTTCCTACGAGCAGTACTTC
CASSPDYARSYEQYF
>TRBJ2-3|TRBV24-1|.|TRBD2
TGTGCCACCAGTGATCGGGCACCGGGACTAAATCAGGAAACAGATACGCAGTATTTT
CATSDRAPGLNQETDTQYF
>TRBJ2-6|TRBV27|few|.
TGTGCCAGCAGTCCCAGGGGGGCTGGGGCCAACGTCCTGACTTTC
CASSPRGAGANVLTF
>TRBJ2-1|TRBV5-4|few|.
TGTGCCAGCAGCTCTGTCGTGGGTTCCTACAATGAGCAGTTCTTC
CASSSVVGSYNEQFF
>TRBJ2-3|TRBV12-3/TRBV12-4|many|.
TGTGCCAGCAGTTTATCCGCTATCGGCACAGATACGCAGTATTTT
CASSLSAIGTDTQYF
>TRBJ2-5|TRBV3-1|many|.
TGTGCCAGCAGCCAAGGAGATTCGAAGACCCAGTACTTC
CASSQGDSKTQYF
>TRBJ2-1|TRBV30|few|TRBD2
TGTGCCTGGAGTGTTGCTAGCGGAATCTACAATGAGCAGTTCTTC
CAWSVASGIYNEQFF
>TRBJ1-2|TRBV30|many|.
TGTGCCTGGAGTAAAGGAAATAACTATGGCTACACCTTC
CAWSKGNNYGYTF
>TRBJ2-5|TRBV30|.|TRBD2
TGTGCCTGGAGTGTACCCAGCGGGGGGGCCGAGACCCAGTACTTC
CAWSVPSGGAETQYF
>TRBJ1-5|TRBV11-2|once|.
TGTGCCAGCAGCGGGGTCGCGGATAGCAATCAGCCCCAGCATTTT
CASSGVADSNQPQHF
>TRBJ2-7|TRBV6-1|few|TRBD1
TGTGCCAGCAGGGAAACCGGGACAGGTTACTACGAGCAGTACTTC
CASRETGTGYYEQYF
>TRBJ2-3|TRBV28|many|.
TGTGCCAGCAGTTTAAAACTAGCTTGGGCAGATACGCAGTATTTT
CASSLKLAWADTQYF
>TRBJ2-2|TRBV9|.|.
TGTGCCAGCAGCGTAGTTCCAGGGACAAACACCGGGGAGCTGTTTTTT
CASSVVPGTNTGELFF
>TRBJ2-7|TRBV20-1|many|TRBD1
TGCAGTGCTAGAGTCCCACAGGGGGCGCTTTACGAGCAGTACTTC
CSARVPQGALYEQYF
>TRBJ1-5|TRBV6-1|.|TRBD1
TGTGCCAGCGGTCGGATGGGGCAGGGGGCATTTCAGCCCCAGCATTTT
CASGRMGQGAFQPQHF
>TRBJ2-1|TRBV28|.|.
TGTGCCAGCAGTTTACACTACAGGGCCCCCTACAATGAGCAGTTCTTC
CASSLHYRAPYNEQFF
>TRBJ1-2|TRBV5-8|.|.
TGTGCCAGCAGCTTGGACCCGGCGGGCTATGGCTACACCTTC
CASSLDPAGYGYTF
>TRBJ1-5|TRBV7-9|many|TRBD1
TGTGCCAGCAGCCTTACAGGGGGGGGCAATCAGCCCCAGCATTTT
CASSLTGGGNQPQHF
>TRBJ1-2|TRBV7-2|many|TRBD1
TGTGCCAGCAGCTTAGGACCTCGGACAGGGGGATTCTATGGCTACACCTTC
CASSLGPRTGGFYGYTF
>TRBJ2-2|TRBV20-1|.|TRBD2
TGCAGTGCTTACGCCGGGACTAGCGGGAGAGGGGAGCTGTTTTTT
CSAYAGTSGRGELFF
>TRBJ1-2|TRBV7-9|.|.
TGTGCCAGCAGCTTGGGAGCAAAGTTCACCTTC
CASSLGAKFTF
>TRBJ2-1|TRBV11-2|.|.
TGTGCCAGCAGGCGAGGCAGGGGTGGCTCCTACAATGAGCAGTTCTTC
CASRRGRGGSYNEQFF